The 32 T cell receptor beta chains below were found in one sample sequenced in a study of tissue T cells after allogeneic stem cell transplantation. The method was immunoSEQ multiplex PCR; TCRdb's version includes in-frame clones alone and lacks a portion of them. The sample yields 15,000 to 20,000 clones, about 70% seen once. The sample taken for sequencing was spleen. The origin of the receptors is a female BALB/c mouse in good health. The MHC haplotype of the strain is H2-d.

Points on this clone: Mouse gene names and germline throughout. The CDR3 is cut off 1 residue early in the read; its end comes from the germline J gene. The sample has other DNA sequences that encode this CDR3 too. The chain couples TRBV14 to TRBJ1-2, with TRBD1 matching 7 bases. Germline values: CDR1 SGHDT, CDR2 FRDEAV. J lost 0 bases, V lost 4 bases, and 3 bases had no gene match. The CDR3 consists of 14 residues. CDR3 protein: CASSLGTANSDYTF. The CDR3 bases that were read are TGTGCCAGCAGTCTTGGGACAGCAAACTCCGACTACACC.

Note on this clone: Gene and germline names: mouse. CDR3 sequence: CASGDRGFQDTQYF. CDR3 bases read: TGTGCCAGCGGTGACCGAGGGTTCCAAGACACCCAGTAC. The J gene is TRBJ2-5, the V gene TRBV13-2; D call uncertain. The missing CDR3 end, 1 residue past where the read stops, is filled in from the germline J gene. Trimming left V 2 bases short and J 2 bases short, with 9 bases between. Looked up from germline, CDR1 is NNHNN and CDR2 is SYGAGS (reference sequence). The CDR3 is 14 amino acids.

In the case of this clone: Gene names and germline refer to mouse. The read ends 1 residue before the CDR3 terminus; that terminus is restored from the germline J gene. This chain uses TRBV4 with TRBJ1-6, with unresolved D. TRBJ1-6 is an ORF, with its function uncertain. The CDR3 spans 13 residues. CDR1 and CDR2 from the germline V gene are LGHDT and YNNKQL (reference sequence). V was cut by 6 bases and J by 3 bases, with 6 bases left in between. The covered CDR3 bases are TGTGCCAGCAGTCGACACTATAATTCGCCCCTCTAC. Translated, it gives CASSRHYNSPLY. The full-length CDR3 reads as CASSRHYNSPLYF.

In regard to this clone: Gene names follow the mouse nomenclature. The missing CDR3 end, 1 residue past where the read stops, is filled in from the germline J gene. The chain couples TRBV2 to TRBJ2-3, with 12 bases matching TRBD2. Looked up from germline, CDR1 is LGHNA and CDR2 is YSYQKL. The length of the CDR3 is 16 residues. V lost 4 bases, J lost 0 bases, and 2 bases stayed unmatched. This CDR3 is CASSRLGGPSAETLYF. The DNA read from the CDR3 is TGTGCCAGCAGCCGACTGGGGGGGCCTAGTGCAGAAACGCTGTAT.

In regard to this clone: Genes and germline are mouse. The read finishes 1 residue shy of the CDR3 end, and the germline J gene is used to complete it. Distinct nucleotide sequences in the sample also encode this CDR3. V gene TRBV13-2 combines with J gene TRBJ2-7; TRBD2 agrees at 14 bases. The germline V gene has CDR1 NNHNN and CDR2 SYGAGS (reference sequence). V was clipped by 3 bases and J by 4 bases; unmatched bases: 6. This CDR3 spans 16 amino acids. CDR3 residues: CASGGGTGGARYEQYF. Partial CDR3 DNA: TGTGCCAGCGGTGGGGGGACTGGGGGGGCGAGGTATGAACAGTAC.

Turning to this clone: The gene names here belong to mouse. The read terminates 1 residue before the CDR3 end, so the remaining end is supplied by the germline J gene. The rearrangement links TRBV31 to TRBJ2-3, with 7 bases identical to TRBD2. CDR1 is GKSSPN, CDR2 SITVG, per germline. This CDR3 spans 15 amino acids. The J segment lost 0 bases and the V segment lost 0 bases, leaving 3 bases of the junction unmatched. CDR3 DNA, as far as it was read: TGTGCCTGGAGTCTATCTGGGGGTAGTGCAGAAACGCTGTAT. As protein: CAWSLSGGSAETLY. The CDR3 in full is CAWSLSGGSAETLYF.

Comments on this clone: Mouse names are used for the genes. The read ends 1 residue before the CDR3 terminus; that terminus is restored from the germline J gene. This chain uses TRBV13-1 with TRBJ2-7; D possibly corresponds to TRBD2 (6 bases). The CDR3 contains 15 residues. With 0 bases removed from V and 3 bases from J, the gap between germline ends came to 13 bases. CDR1 and CDR2 from the germline V gene are NSHNY and SYGAGN. The sequenced CDR3 bases are TGTGCCAGCAGTGATGTTGGGGGTCTTCACTATGAACAGTAC. It codes for CASSDVGGLHYEQY. From start to end, the CDR3 is CASSDVGGLHYEQYF.

Concerning this clone: The gene names given are mouse names. The DNA ends 1 residue before the CDR3 does, and the rest of the CDR3 is filled in from the germline J gene. This chain uses TRBV29 with TRBJ2-1, with 9 bases aligning to TRBD1. In germline, CDR1 is MSHET, CDR2 SYDVDS. This CDR3 is 15 amino acids long. Losses at the gene ends were 6 bases for V and 3 bases for J; bases not matched to a gene: 6. The covered CDR3 bases are TGTGCTAGCAGCCGAACAGGGGGCAGCTATGCTGAGCAGTTC. Translated: CASSRTGGSYAEQF. The complete CDR3 protein is CASSRTGGSYAEQFF.

On this clone: All gene names here are mouse names. The missing CDR3 end, 1 residue past where the read stops, is filled in from the germline J gene. The chain uses TRBV20 and TRBJ2-5, with 9 positions matching TRBD1. V dropped 6 bases and J dropped 9; count of bases not matched to a gene: 4. Germline CDR1 GFQATS, CDR2 STVNSAI. The CDR3 contains 11 residues. CDR3 amino acids: CGAGTGRTQYF. The part of the CDR3 DNA that was read is TGTGGTGCCGGGACAGGGAGAACCCAGTAC.

A remark on this clone: Gene names refer to mouse genes. The CDR3 extends 1 residue past the end of the read, so its final part is completed from the germline J gene. The chain couples TRBV1 to TRBJ2-4, with 13 bases that match TRBD2. The CDR3 loop spans 15 amino acids. The germline V gene has CDR1 NSQYPW and CDR2 LRSPGD (reference sequence). J gave up 3 bases and V 4 bases, and 1 base lay outside the gene matches. The CDR3 loop is CTCSGTGGAQNTLYF. The covered CDR3 bases are TGCACCTGCAGTGGGACTGGGGGGGCGCAAAACACCTTGTAC.

Note on this clone: The gene names here belong to mouse. The observed sequence ends 1 residue before the CDR3 terminus, with the missing tail filled in from the germline J gene. The chain employs TRBV1 and TRBJ2-1; D perhaps matches TRBD1 (6 bases). The CDR3 extends over 16 amino acids. The V end was cut by 1 base, the J end by 0 bases, with 10 bases between. Germline V CDR1 and CDR2: NSQYPW, LRSPGD (reference sequence). CDR3 DNA (partial): TGCACCTGCAGTGCAGTAGGACAGTCTAACTATGCTGAGCAGTTC. It is translated as CTCSAVGQSNYAEQF. The full CDR3 protein is CTCSAVGQSNYAEQFF.

Comment on this clone: Gene and germline names: mouse. Read sequence stops 1 residue before the CDR3 end, and the germline J gene provides the missing end. The chain is built from TRBV31 and TRBJ2-5; D gene uncertain. The CDR3 is 14 amino acids. Germline loops: CDR1 GKSSPN, CDR2 SITVG. The V and J ends lost 0 bases and 2 bases respectively, with 9 bases between them. The CDR3 here is CAWSLEGRQDTQYF. CDR3 bases read: TGTGCCTGGAGTCTAGAGGGCCGCCAAGACACCCAGTAC.

Points on this clone: Genes here carry mouse names. The read is 1 residue too short to cover the CDR3 end, so that end is filled in from the germline J gene. V is TRBV19 and J is TRBJ1-2; TRBD1 matches 7 bases. The germline V gene has CDR1 FNHDT and CDR2 SITEND (reference sequence). Trimming cost V 5 bases and J 0 bases; bases outside gene matches: 1. This CDR3 spans 13 amino acids. Partial CDR3 DNA: TGTGCCAGCAGCAGGGGGACAAACTCCGACTACACC. Protein sequence: CASSRGTNSDYT. The complete CDR3 reads CASSRGTNSDYTF. Supplemented by reference TRBV19 and TRBJ1-2, the full variable domain reads GGIITQTPKFLIGQEGQKLTLKCQQNFNHDTMYWYRQDSGKGLRLIYYSITENDLQKGDLSEGYDASREKKSSFSLTVTSAQKNEMAVFLCASSRGTNSDYTFGSGTRLLVI.

Turning to this clone: The genes and germline here are from mouse. The CDR3 goes on 1 residue after the read ends, and that part is filled in from the germline J gene. The rearrangement uses TRBV13-2 and TRBJ1-5, with unresolved D. The CDR3 length is 15 residues. Germline assignment: CDR1 NNHNN and CDR2 SYGAGS (reference sequence). Trimming left V 0 bases short and J 3 bases short, with 10 bases between. Incomplete CDR3 DNA: TGTGCCAGCGGTGATGCCGGGGTGGGCAACCAGGCTCCGCTT. Translation gives CASGDAGVGNQAPL. The full CDR3 sequence reads CASGDAGVGNQAPLF.

In the case of this clone: The genes are named according to mouse. The read halts 1 residue ahead of the CDR3 end, with the missing end drawn from the germline J gene. V is TRBV13-3 and J is TRBJ1-3; 7 nucleotides line up with TRBD1. V lost 0 bases and J lost 4; bases outside the gene matches: 4. Per the germline V gene, CDR1 is NNHDY and CDR2 is SYVADS. This CDR3 is 15 amino acids long. The CDR3: CASSDETGRGNTLYF. CDR3 DNA (partial): TGTGCCAGCAGTGATGAGACAGGGAGGGGAAATACGCTCTAT.

With respect to this clone: The gene names here belong to mouse. Read data end 1 residue before the CDR3 end; the end is taken from the germline J gene. V gene TRBV13-2 combines with J gene TRBJ1-6, with TRBD1 as a possible D gene (6 bases). TRBJ1-6 is annotated as an ORF whose role is uncertain. Trimming cost V 2 bases and J 8 bases, with 17 bases left between them. Looked up from germline, CDR1 is NNHNN and CDR2 is SYGAGS (reference sequence). This CDR3 has 16 amino acids. CDR3 DNA (partial): TGTGCCAGCGGTGACACAGGGAGGAGAAATGATTCGCCCCTCTAC. It yields the protein CASGDTGRRNDSPLY. The full-length CDR3 reads as CASGDTGRRNDSPLYF.

Points on this clone: Gene names follow the mouse nomenclature. The read is 1 residue too short to cover the CDR3 end, so that end is filled in from the germline J gene. Additional DNA sequences in this sample encode the identical CDR3. The V call is TRBV29, the J call TRBJ2-3; no definite D call. In germline, CDR1 is MSHET, CDR2 SYDVDS. Trimming cost V 3 bases and J 0 bases, with 4 bases left between them. This CDR3 comprises 13 residues. CDR3 DNA, as far as it was read: TGTGCTAGCAGTTTGGGGAGTGCAGAAACGCTGTAT. Its protein is CASSLGSAETLY. The full CDR3 reads CASSLGSAETLYF.

For this clone: Gene names refer to mouse genes. The sequenced fragment ends 1 residue before the CDR3 boundary, so the rest is inferred from the germline J gene. The chain joins TRBV13-2 to TRBJ2-7; possibly TRBD2 for D (5 bases). Per the germline V gene, CDR1 is NNHNN and CDR2 is SYGAGS (reference sequence). Trimming pared 2 bases from V and 7 bases from J, leaving 7 bases between. The CDR3 covers 11 residues. The CDR3 protein is CASGDWEEQYF. The part of the CDR3 DNA that was read is TGTGCCAGCGGTGACTGGGAGGAACAGTAC.

This clone was seen a handful of times. Genes and germline come from the mouse. Read data end 1 residue before the CDR3 end; the end is taken from the germline J gene. This chain links TRBV2 with TRBJ1-3; D is possibly TRBD1 (6 bases). This CDR3 contains 14 residues. V lost 2 bases to trimming and J lost 2 bases, with 7 bases between them. Germline V gives CDR1 LGHNA, CDR2 YSYQKL. The CDR3 DNA, read in part, is TGTGCCAGCAGCCAACAGGGGACTGGAAATACGCTCTAT. The encoded protein is CASSQQGTGNTLY. The entire CDR3 reads CASSQQGTGNTLYF.

About this clone: The gene names given are mouse names. Read data end 1 residue before the CDR3 end; the end is taken from the germline J gene. The V gene is TRBV5, the J gene TRBJ2-3; TRBD2 is a possible D gene (7 bases). CDR3 length equals 17 residues. V was clipped by 0 bases and J by 0 bases, with 13 bases between them. CDR1 is LGHNA and CDR2 is YNLKQL in the germline V gene (reference sequence). The CDR3 DNA, read in part, is TGTGCCAGCAGCCAAGATGGGTGGGGGGCTAGTGCAGAAACGCTGTAT. Translating gives CASSQDGWGASAETLY. The entire CDR3 reads CASSQDGWGASAETLYF.

Notes on this clone: Genes and germline are mouse. The CDR3 end falls 1 residue outside the read, so it is completed with the germline J gene. J is TRBJ1-6 and V is TRBV13-2, with 9 bases fitting TRBD1. TRBJ1-6 is classed as an ORF, of uncertain function. V dropped 0 bases and J dropped 7; count of bases not matched to a gene: 5. From germline, CDR1 is NNHNN and CDR2 SYGAGS (reference sequence). The CDR3 totals 16 residues. Partial CDR3 DNA: TGTGCCAGCGGTGATGCCCGGGACAGGGAAAATTCGCCCCTCTAC. It yields the protein CASGDARDRENSPLY. The full CDR3 protein reads CASGDARDRENSPLYF.

This clone was seen a handful of times. Mouse gene names and germline throughout. The read halts 1 residue ahead of the CDR3 end, with the missing end drawn from the germline J gene. The V gene is TRBV16, the J gene TRBJ2-7; D possibly corresponds to TRBD1 (6 bases). The V gene's germline CDR1 is SGHSA and CDR2 FRNQAP. This CDR3 region has 12 residues. V gave up 5 bases and J gave up 4 bases, with 9 bases separating them. CDR3 sequence: CASSPTGYEQYF. The sequenced part of the CDR3 DNA is TGTGCAAGCAGCCCTACAGGGTATGAACAGTAC.

For this clone: The listed genes are named as in mouse. The read falls 1 residue short of the CDR3 end, and the missing part is taken from the germline J gene. The V gene is TRBV5, the J gene TRBJ2-2, with D possibly being TRBD2 (6 bases). The V end was cut by 5 bases, the J end by 2 bases, with 15 bases between. This CDR3 is 16 amino acids long. Per germline, CDR1 LGHNA and CDR2 YNLKQL (reference sequence). The CDR3 reads CASSSQLGWNTGQLYF. CDR3 DNA (partial): TGTGCCAGCAGCTCCCAACTGGGTTGGAACACCGGGCAGCTCTAC.

Concerning this clone: Germline and genes here are mouse. The CDR3 extends 1 residue past the end of the read, so its final part is completed from the germline J gene. The chain combines TRBV13-3 with TRBJ1-2; 8 positions match TRBD1. The ends lost 4 bases at V and 1 base at J; junction bases unmatched: 3. The CDR3 runs 14 residues. From germline, CDR1 is NNHDY and CDR2 SYVADS. The CDR3 reads CASSWDRRNSDYTF. CDR3 bases read: TGTGCCAGCAGTTGGGACAGGAGAAACTCCGACTACACC.

A remark on this clone: Mouse germline and gene names are used. The read finishes 1 residue shy of the CDR3 end, and the germline J gene is used to complete it. The chain links TRBV5 to TRBJ2-3; possibly TRBD1 for D (6 bases). The V and J ends lost 4 bases and 0 bases respectively, with 8 bases between them. This CDR3 contains 14 residues. The germline gives CDR1 LGHNA, CDR2 YNLKQL (reference sequence). The covered CDR3 bases are TGTGCCAGCAGCCGGACAGCTAGTGCAGAAACGCTGTAT. Its protein is CASSRTASAETLY. The full CDR3 protein is CASSRTASAETLYF.

A word on this clone: Gene names follow the mouse nomenclature. Read coverage stops 1 residue before the CDR3 terminus; the germline J gene supplies the remainder. The chain links TRBV4 to TRBJ1-2; TRBD1 matches at 11 bases. Germline trimming cut 6 bases from V and 2 bases from J; bases unmatched to any gene: 5. CDR1 is LGHDT and CDR2 is YNNKQL in the germline V gene (reference sequence). This CDR3 comprises 15 residues. The part of the CDR3 DNA that was read is TGTGCCAGCAGGCGGACAGGGGGCCGGAACTCCGACTACACC. Its translation: CASRRTGGRNSDYT. The whole CDR3 sequence is CASRRTGGRNSDYTF.

This clone has a handful of counts. Any gene name here is a mouse gene name. The DNA read from the CDR3 is TGTGCTAGCAGGGGACTGGGGGGGAGCTCCTATGAACAGTAC. It specifies CASRGLGGSSYEQY. The entire CDR3 reads CASRGLGGSSYEQYF. The chain recombines TRBV17 with TRBJ2-7; 13 bases fit TRBD2. The read terminates 1 residue ahead of where the CDR3 ends, so the germline J gene completes it. The CDR3 covers 15 residues. Germline V gene sequence: CDR1 MNHDT, CDR2 YYDKIL. V gave up 6 bases and J gave up 0 bases; unmatched junction bases: 2.

This clone occurred once. Gene names are mouse gene names. Coverage ceases 1 residue before the CDR3 finishes, and the germline J gene fills in the end. The chain couples TRBV13-2 to TRBJ1-4, with D possibly matching TRBD1 (6 bases). The V gene lost 3 bases and the J gene lost 1 base, with 10 bases spanning the gap. The CDR3 is made up of 15 amino acids. Germline V gene sequence: CDR1 NNHNN, CDR2 SYGAGS (reference sequence). The DNA read from the CDR3 is TGTGCCAGCGGTGTTGGGACACATTCCAACGAAAGATTATTT. It encodes CASGVGTHSNERLF. The complete CDR3 reads CASGVGTHSNERLFF.

As for this clone: Gene and germline names: mouse. The read ends 1 residue before the CDR3 terminus; that terminus is restored from the germline J gene. The chain is built from TRBV2 and TRBJ1-1; 11 bases are a match to TRBD1. Germline V CDR1 and CDR2: LGHNA, YSYQKL. With V trimmed by 3 bases and J by 0 bases, 3 bases remained unmatched. The CDR3 length is 16 residues. The CDR3 sequence is CASSHPGQGANTEVFF. CDR3 DNA (partial): TGTGCCAGCAGCCACCCGGGACAGGGGGCAAACACAGAAGTCTTC.

This clone was seen just once. Mouse names are used for the genes. The read comes to an end 1 residue before the CDR3 does, leaving the germline J gene to fill in the end. V usage is TRBV2 and J usage is TRBJ2-3, with 7 bases aligning to TRBD2. The CDR3 contains 14 residues. Looked up from germline, CDR1 is LGHNA and CDR2 is YSYQKL. V lost 3 bases to trimming and J lost 1 base; unmatched junction nucleotides: 1. This CDR3 is CASSQGGGAETLYF. CDR3 bases read: TGTGCCAGCAGCCAGGGGGGGGGTGCAGAAACGCTGTAT.

On this clone itself: Gene names refer to mouse genes. Read coverage stops 1 residue before the CDR3 terminus; the germline J gene supplies the remainder. The chain is built from TRBV13-1 and TRBJ2-5; 7 nucleotides line up with TRBD2. Germline loops: CDR1 NSHNY, CDR2 SYGAGN. V lost 5 bases to trimming and J lost 3 bases; unmatched junction nucleotides: 6. The CDR3 consists of 14 residues. CDR3 in amino acids: CASRIWGSQDTQYF. The DNA read from the CDR3 is TGTGCCAGCAGAATCTGGGGGTCTCAAGACACCCAGTAC.

This clone was observed a single time. Mouse gene names apply. The CDR3 is cut off 1 residue early in the read; its end comes from the germline J gene. V is TRBV14 and J is TRBJ2-1; 11 bases align to TRBD2. The J segment lost 3 bases and the V segment lost 4 bases, leaving 0 bases of the junction unmatched. The CDR3 contains 14 residues. Germline V gives CDR1 SGHDT, CDR2 FRDEAV. CDR3 DNA, as far as it was read: TGTGCCAGCAGTGGGACTGGGGGCTATGCTGAGCAGTTC. Translating gives CASSGTGGYAEQF. The CDR3, in full, reads CASSGTGGYAEQFF.